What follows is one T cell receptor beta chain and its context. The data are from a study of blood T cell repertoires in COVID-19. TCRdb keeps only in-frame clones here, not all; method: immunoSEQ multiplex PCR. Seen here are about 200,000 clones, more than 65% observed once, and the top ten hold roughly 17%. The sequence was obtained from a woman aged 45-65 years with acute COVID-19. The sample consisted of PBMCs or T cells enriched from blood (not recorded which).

The CDR3 protein is CASSPGGTENEKLFF. As DNA, the CDR3 is TGTGCCAGCAGCCCAGGGGGGACAGAGAATGAAAAACTGTTTTTT. The V gene is TRBV7-9, the J gene TRBJ1-4, with TRBD1 matching 7 bases. J lost 5 bases, V lost 5 bases, and 8 bases had no gene match. CDR3 length equals 15 residues. CDR1 and CDR2 from the germline V gene are SEHNR and FQNEAQ (reference sequence).